This T cell receptor beta chain was observed in a study of blood T cells in healthy people across ages. The CDR3 length is 14 residues. The V segment lost 5 bases and the J segment 5 bases; nucleotides outside the gene matches: 7. This clonotype has just a few counts. Its specificity is not known. Sample-barcoded 5' priming and a J-beta primer mix drove a second PCR of roughly 7 to 11 cycles. Via MiXCR, TCRdb re-called the 5' RACE reads, giving one row per CDR3 protein. This table holds about 680,000 distinct CDR3 sequences, roughly 49% found once. Findings of the study overall: Older individuals had lower TCR beta diversity per million T cells (the decline was roughly linear).

This TCR came from a woman aged 60-75 years in good health. The sequenced sample was blood. The rearrangement links TRBV12-3 or TRBV12-4 to TRBJ1-1, with TRBD1 identical over 8 bases. This CDR3 is CASSVTGGDTEAFF. CDR3 in DNA: TGTGCCAGCAGTGTAACAGGGGGTGATACTGAAGCTTTCTTT.